A single sample gave rise to the 23 T cell receptor beta chains below, sequenced in a study of T cell responses to AZD1222 COVID-19 vaccine. Assay used: immunoSEQ multiplex PCR; TCRdb lists only in-frame clones, some missing. The repertoire holds about 160,000 clones, with 90% as singletons. This specimen consisted of peripheral blood, obtained 28 days after the second AZD1222 dose. The receptors shown here come from an adult who received the AZD1222 COVID-19 vaccine.

This chain uses TRBV10-1 with TRBJ1-1; D gene uncertain. Between the trimmed V and J ends, which lost 3 bases and 1 base, there was a span of 3 bases. Germline loops: CDR1 WNHNN, CDR2 SYGVQD (reference sequence). This CDR3 has 12 residues. The CDR3 DNA reads TGCGCCAGCAGTGATCAGAACACTGAAGCTTTCTTT. As protein: CASSDQNTEAFF.

J is TRBJ2-1 and V is TRBV6-1; 7 positions match TRBD2. Germline assignment: CDR1 MNHNS and CDR2 SASEGT. The CDR3 consists of 17 residues. After removal of 3 bases from V and 3 bases from J, the junction contained 11 bases not matched to a gene. CDR3 DNA sequence: TGTGCCAGCAGTGAGGGTGTCGGCGGGAGCTACTACAATGAGCAGTTCTTC. Translation gives CASSEGVGGSYYNEQFF.

This clone was seen only a few times. V usage is TRBV2 and J usage is TRBJ2-7; D not certain. The CDR3 length is 13 residues. Trimming stripped 4 bases from V and 1 base from J, with 8 bases between. Germline values: CDR1 SNHLY, CDR2 FYNNEI. The CDR3 DNA is TGTGCCAGCAGTGCCTACAGATCCTACGAGCAGTACTTC. It specifies CASSAYRSYEQYF. The full variable domain, in which reference TRBV2 and TRBJ2-7 provide the parts outside the CDR3, is EPEVTQTPSHQVTQMGQEVILRCVPISNHLYFYWYRQILGQKVEFLVSFYNNEISEKSEIFDDQFSVERPDGSNFTLKIRSTKLEDSAMYFCASSAYRSYEQYFGPGTRLTVT.

The chain combines TRBV12-3 or TRBV12-4 with TRBJ1-5; the D gene is possibly TRBD1 (6 bases). The CDR3 is made up of 13 amino acids. Trimming shortened V by 1 base and J by 6 bases, and 7 bases separated the two germline ends. The CDR3 DNA is TGTGCCAGCAGTTTAGGGGGGCGTCAGCCCCAGCATTTT. Its protein is CASSLGGRQPQHF.

The rearrangement links TRBV6-2 or TRBV6-3 to TRBJ2-5, with a weak D call TRBD2 (6 bases). This CDR3 contains 12 residues. Trimming took 0 bases from V and 10 from J, leaving 9 bases between them. CDR1 MNHEY and CDR2 SVGEGT come from the germline V gene. DNA for the CDR3: TGTGCCAGCAGTTACTCTTGGGAGGACCAGTACTTC. This codes for CASSYSWEDQYF.

The rearrangement uses TRBV7-8 and TRBJ1-1; a possible D gene is TRBD1 (5 bases). V was pared by 1 base and J by 4 bases, with 16 bases between. The germline V gene has CDR1 SGHVS and CDR2 FQNEAQ. CDR3 length: 16 residues. CDR3 protein: CASSLGVGGVSTEAFF. Written as DNA, the CDR3 is TGTGCCAGCAGCTTAGGTGTCGGGGGAGTTAGCACTGAAGCTTTCTTT.

The chain has TRBV2 and TRBJ2-1, with 14 bases lining up with TRBD2. Germline CDR1 reads SNHLY; CDR2 reads FYNNEI. CDR3 size: 17 residues. V was clipped by 4 bases and J by 12 bases; unmatched bases: 14. CDR3 loop: CASSAYAGTSGRMRQFF. In nucleotides, the CDR3 is TGTGCCAGCAGTGCCTACGCCGGGACTAGCGGGAGAATGAGGCAGTTCTTC.

This clone has just a few counts. The chain couples TRBV12-3 or TRBV12-4 to TRBJ2-7; D ambiguous. V was shortened by 0 bases and J by 7 bases, with 4 bases between the two germline ends. The length of the CDR3 is 11 residues. Written as DNA, the CDR3 is TGTGCCAGCAGTTTAGCGCGAGAGCAGTACTTC. Translation gives CASSLAREQYF.

The CDR3 bases are TGTGCCAGCAGCCCCGGGACAGGTCAGTTCTTC. It yields the protein CASSPGTGQFF. The rearrangement uses TRBV11-1 and TRBJ2-1; 8 nucleotides align to TRBD1. Germline V lookup: CDR1 SGHAT, CDR2 FQDESV (reference sequence). Unmatched junction bases numbered 4, after V lost 5 bases and J lost 13 bases. This CDR3 comprises 11 residues.

This clone has just one count. The rearrangement links TRBV6-5 to TRBJ1-2; no firm D call. Germline assignment: CDR1 MNHEY and CDR2 SVGAGI. CDR3 length equals 15 residues. V lost 0 bases and J 0 bases, leaving 8 bases between the germline ends. Here the CDR3 DNA reads TGTGCCAGCAGTTACTCACAGCCAGCTAACTATGGCTACACCTTC. It is translated as CASSYSQPANYGYTF.

This clone has a handful of counts. The chain links TRBV7-9 to TRBJ1-2; D not resolved. The CDR3 loop spans 13 amino acids. The V end was cut by 1 base, the J end by 6 bases, with 9 bases between. Germline assignment: CDR1 SEHNR and CDR2 FQNEAQ (reference sequence). The CDR3 loop reads CASSLGADHGYTF. The CDR3 DNA sequence: TGTGCCAGCAGCTTAGGGGCAGATCATGGCTACACCTTC.

J is TRBJ1-2 and V is TRBV7-6, with 9 bases matching TRBD1. CDR1 SGHVS and CDR2 FNYEAQ come from the germline V gene. V lost 5 bases and J lost 0; bases outside the gene matches: 10. This CDR3 comprises 17 residues. CDR3 region: CASSPQYRGRANYGYTF. In DNA form, the CDR3 reads TGTGCCAGCAGCCCACAATACAGGGGGCGGGCTAACTATGGCTACACCTTC.

The chain carries TRBV29-1 and TRBJ2-2, with D perhaps TRBD2 (6 bases). Germline V lookup: CDR1 SQVTM, CDR2 ANQGSEA. This CDR3 contains 15 residues. V was clipped by 6 bases and J by 5 bases, with 19 bases between them. The CDR3, as DNA: TGCAGCGTGGGTCGGGACTCTATCTCAACCGGGGAGCTGTTTTTT. Its protein is CSVGRDSISTGELFF.

This clone was picked up one time. CDR3 protein: CASSLTSGVDTQYF. CDR3 sequence (DNA): TGCGCCAGCAGCTTGACTAGCGGGGTAGATACGCAGTATTTT. This chain links TRBV5-1 with TRBJ2-3, with TRBD2 matching over 10 bases. Looked up from germline, CDR1 is SGHRS and CDR2 is YFSETQ. Trimming at V came to 1 base and at J to 5 bases, leaving 1 base not matched to a gene. CDR3 length: 14 residues.

This clone appeared a few times. The chain has TRBV19 and TRBJ1-1, with D uncertain. The CDR3 totals 14 residues. CDR1 and CDR2 (germline): LNHDA, SQIVND (reference sequence). V was clipped by 3 bases and J by 0 bases, with 8 bases between them. The CDR3: CASSIAPVNTEAFF. For the CDR3, the DNA is TGTGCCAGTAGTATTGCGCCCGTGAACACTGAAGCTTTCTTT.

V usage is TRBV14 and J usage is TRBJ1-1; D perhaps matches TRBD1 (5 bases). This CDR3 comprises 14 residues. Germline assignment: CDR1 SGHDN and CDR2 FVKESK. V lost 6 bases and J lost 3, with 14 bases in between. The CDR3 DNA reads as TGTGCCAGCAGTCTGCGAGGGGCTGACACTGAAGCTTTCTTT. Translating it yields CASSLRGADTEAFF.

The rearrangement links TRBV12-5 to TRBJ1-5; 7 bases match TRBD1. The CDR3 covers 14 residues. The junction had 7 bases not matched to a gene; V was cut back by 6 bases and J by 5 bases. The germline gives CDR1 LGHNT, CDR2 FRNRAP. The CDR3 reads CASGSTGAHQPQHF. CDR3 sequence (DNA): TGTGCTAGTGGGTCAACAGGGGCGCATCAGCCCCAGCATTTT.

The gene calls are TRBV10-1 and TRBJ2-1; tentative D call: TRBD1 (6 bases). Germline V gene lookup returns CDR1 WNHNN and CDR2 SYGVQD (reference sequence). V was clipped by 2 bases and J by 4 bases, with 9 bases between them. The CDR3 is made up of 14 amino acids. The CDR3 DNA reads TGCGCCAGCAGTGAGGGGGACATATACAATGAGCAGTTCTTC. Translating it yields CASSEGDIYNEQFF.

The chain couples TRBV2 to TRBJ2-3, with TRBD1 as a possible D gene (5 bases). Germline-derived CDR1 and CDR2 are SNHLY and FYNNEI. The CDR3 consists of 15 residues. The CDR3 region has the DNA TGTTCACGCCAAGGGGTCGATCCTAGCACAGATACGCAGTATTTT. Translated: CSRQGVDPSTDTQYF.

V usage is TRBV10-2 and J usage is TRBJ2-5; no reliable D call. Germline CDR1 is WSHSY and CDR2 is SAAADI. CDR3 size: 11 residues. Trimming took 2 bases from V and 5 from J, leaving 3 bases between them. CDR3 in DNA: TGCGCCAGCAGTGAGAAGGAGACCCAGTACTTC. Encoded protein: CASSEKETQYF.

The chain recombines TRBV3-1 (or the pseudogene TRBV3-2) with TRBJ1-2; no reliable D call. The V end lost 1 base, the J end lost 8 bases, and 14 bases lay between the germline ends. The CDR3 runs 14 residues. CDR1 is LGHDT, CDR2 YNNKEL, per germline (reference sequence). CDR3 DNA: TGTGCCAGCAGCCAAGGCATGAGGGCTGGCGGCTACACCTTC. Translated: CASSQGMRAGGYTF.

V usage is TRBV29-1 and J usage is TRBJ2-5; D ambiguous. The V gene lost 4 bases and the J gene lost 5 bases, with 14 bases spanning the gap. The germline CDR1 and CDR2 sequences are SQVTM and ANQGSEA. The CDR3 contains 13 residues. The CDR3 nucleotides are TGCAGCGTTGTGCCTAGTGTAGATGAGACCCAGTACTTC. Translated, it gives CSVVPSVDETQYF.

The rearrangement joins TRBV7-9 to TRBJ1-1, with a tentative D call TRBD1 (6 bases). Germline CDR1 SEHNR, CDR2 FQNEAQ (reference sequence). This CDR3 has 14 residues. Trimming removed 2 bases at V and 4 bases at J, with 11 bases between. The CDR3 protein is CASSLQGRLTEAFF. The CDR3 nucleotides read TGTGCCAGCAGCTTACAGGGGAGGCTCACTGAAGCTTTCTTT.